What follows are 2 T cell receptor beta chains derived from one specimen sequenced in a study of T cells in Graves' hyperthyroidism and ophthalmopathy (dated 2019 in TCRdb). Library preparation employed multiplex PCR. TCRdb records Illumina HiSeq 2000 as the sequencer. The TCR beta CDR3 regions were amplified from RNA transcripts. For the first round of RT-PCR on the TCR CDR3, the HTBI primer set was used together with the Qiagen OneStep RT-PCR kit. TCRdb trimmed the raw reads at Q25, called clones with MiXCR and kept productive beta chains. CDR3 protein duplicates are merged, each entry listing the most common genes and DNA. The sample contains about 600,000 distinct CDR3 sequences, more than 13% of them found a single time. The ten biggest clones cover roughly 6.9% of the sample. Sequencing used blood. The origin of the receptors is a woman in her late teens or twenties with Graves' ophthalmopathy.

This clonotype has a count of ten or more. This chain connects TRBV2 to TRBJ2-1; 7 bases line up with TRBD2. J lost 8 bases, V lost 6 bases, and 10 bases had no gene match. This CDR3 comprises 14 residues. The germline gives CDR1 SNHLY, CDR2 FYNNEI. Here the CDR3 DNA reads TGTGCCAGCAGAAGACTAGCAGGTGTCGATGAGCAGTTCTTC. Translating gives CASRRLAGVDEQFF. Variable domain in full (rest from reference TRBV2 and TRBJ2-1): EPEVTQTPSHQVTQMGQEVILRCVPISNHLYFYWYRQILGQKVEFLVSFYNNEISEKSEIFDDQFSVERPDGSNFTLKIRSTKLEDSAMYFCASRRLAGVDEQFFGPGTRLTVL.

The table lists this clonotype with many counts. This rearrangement joins TRBV20-1 to TRBJ2-7; 9 bases match TRBD1. Germline V gives CDR1 DFQATT, CDR2 SNEGSKA (reference sequence). Trimming at V came to 0 bases and at J to 3 bases, leaving 0 bases not matched to a gene. CDR3 length: 13 amino acids. CDR3 bases: TGCAGTGCTAGAGAGGACAGGGGCTACGAGCAGTACTTC. Amino acids: CSAREDRGYEQYF.